This T cell receptor beta chain came from a study of early T cells in non-severe SARS-CoV-2 infection. Looking at the study overall: Sequencing of unsorted whole blood was done on bulk RNA, leaving chains unpaired.

A word on this clonotype: Its specificity is not known.

TCRdb recomputed calls from the 5' RACE reads with MiXCR, one row per CDR3 protein. The data contain approximately 45,000 distinct CDR3 sequences, 6% to 6.5% of them seen just once; the ten biggest clones take up over 10%. The ends lost 4 bases at V and 5 bases at J; junction bases unmatched: 4. Germline V CDR1 and CDR2: MDHEN, SYDVKM. The CDR3 is 15 amino acids. Study-wide points: Lookups in VDJdb leaned toward anti-spike CD8 responses and missed private and CD4 specificities.

The origin of this receptor is an adult who was a healthcare worker with PCR-confirmed SARS-CoV-2 infection or an uninfected control (not recorded which). Sequenced input: whole blood. The rearrangement joins TRBV28 to TRBJ2-7, with TRBD2 identical over 14 bases. The CDR3 DNA sequence: TGTGCCAGCAGTTCCGGACTAGCGGGGGGCCACGAGCAGTACTTC. Its translation: CASSSGLAGGHEQYF. The variable domain in full, completed from reference TRBV28 and TRBJ2-7, reads DVKVTQSSRYLVKRTGEKVFLECVQDMDHENMFWYRQDPGLGLRLIYFSYDVKMKEKGDIPEGYSVSREKKERFSLILESASTNQTSMYLCASSSGLAGGHEQYFGPGTRLTVT.